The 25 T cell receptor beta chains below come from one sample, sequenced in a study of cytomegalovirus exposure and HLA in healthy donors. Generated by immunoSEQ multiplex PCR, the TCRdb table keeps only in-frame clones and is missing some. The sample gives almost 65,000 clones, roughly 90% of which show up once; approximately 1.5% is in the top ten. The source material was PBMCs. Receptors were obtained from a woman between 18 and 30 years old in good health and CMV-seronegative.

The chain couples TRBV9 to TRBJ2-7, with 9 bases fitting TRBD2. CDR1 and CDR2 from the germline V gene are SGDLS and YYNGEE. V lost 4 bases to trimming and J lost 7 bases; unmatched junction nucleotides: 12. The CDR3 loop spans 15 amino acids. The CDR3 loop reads CASSSLVGGGEEQYF. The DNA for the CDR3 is TGTGCCAGCAGCTCCCTAGTAGGCGGGGGGGAAGAGCAGTACTTC.

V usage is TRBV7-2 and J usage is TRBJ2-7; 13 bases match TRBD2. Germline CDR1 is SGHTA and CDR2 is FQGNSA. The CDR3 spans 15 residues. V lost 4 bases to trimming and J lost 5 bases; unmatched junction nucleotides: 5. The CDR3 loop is CASSSRTSGSHEQYF. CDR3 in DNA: TGTGCCAGCAGCTCCCGGACTAGCGGGAGCCACGAGCAGTACTTC.

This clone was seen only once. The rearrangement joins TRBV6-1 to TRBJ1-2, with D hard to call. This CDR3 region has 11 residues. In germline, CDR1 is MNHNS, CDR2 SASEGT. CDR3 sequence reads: CISHSLSLYTF. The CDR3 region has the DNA TGTATCAGCCACAGTCTGAGCCTCTACACCTTC.

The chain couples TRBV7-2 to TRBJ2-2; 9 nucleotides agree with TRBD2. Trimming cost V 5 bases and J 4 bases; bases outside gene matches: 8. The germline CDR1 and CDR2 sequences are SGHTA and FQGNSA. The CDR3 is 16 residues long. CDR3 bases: TGTGCCAGCAGCATAAGGCGGGGGGGCAGCACCGGGGAGCTGTTTTTT. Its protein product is CASSIRRGGSTGELFF.

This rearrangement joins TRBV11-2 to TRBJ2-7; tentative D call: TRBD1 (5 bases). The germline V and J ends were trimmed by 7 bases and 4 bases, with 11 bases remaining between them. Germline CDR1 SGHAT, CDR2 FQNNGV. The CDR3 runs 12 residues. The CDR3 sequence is CASKGQGYEQYF. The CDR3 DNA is TGTGCCAGCAAAGGGCAGGGTTACGAGCAGTACTTC.

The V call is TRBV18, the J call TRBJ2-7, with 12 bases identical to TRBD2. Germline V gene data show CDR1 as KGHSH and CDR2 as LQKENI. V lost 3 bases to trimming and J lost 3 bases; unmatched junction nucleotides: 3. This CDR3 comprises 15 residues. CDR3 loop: CASSPLAGGNYEQYF. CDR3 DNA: TGTGCCAGCTCACCTCTAGCGGGAGGGAACTACGAGCAGTACTTC.

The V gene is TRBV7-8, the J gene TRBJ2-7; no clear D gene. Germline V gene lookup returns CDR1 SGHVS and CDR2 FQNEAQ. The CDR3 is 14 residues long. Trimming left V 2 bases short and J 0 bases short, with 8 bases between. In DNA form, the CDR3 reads TGTGCCAGCAGCTTAACGACTGTCTCCTACGAGCAGTACTTC. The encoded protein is CASSLTTVSYEQYF. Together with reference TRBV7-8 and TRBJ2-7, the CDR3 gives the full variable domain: GAGVSQSPRYKVAKRGQDVALRCDPISGHVSLFWYQQALGQGPEFLTYFQNEAQLDKSGLPSDRFFAERPEGSVSTLKIQRTQQEDSAVYLCASSLTTVSYEQYFGPGTRLTVT.

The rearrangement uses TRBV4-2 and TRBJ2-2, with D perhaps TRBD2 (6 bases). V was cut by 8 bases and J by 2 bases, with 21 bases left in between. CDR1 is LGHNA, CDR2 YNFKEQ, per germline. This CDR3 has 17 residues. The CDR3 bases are TGTGCCAGCTGTTTGCGGGGTGGAGGGGATAACACCGGGGAGCTGTTTTTT. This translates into CASCLRGGGDNTGELFF.

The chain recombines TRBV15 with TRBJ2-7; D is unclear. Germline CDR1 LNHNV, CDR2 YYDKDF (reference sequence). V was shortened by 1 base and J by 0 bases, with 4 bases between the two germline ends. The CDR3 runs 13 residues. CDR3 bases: TGTGCCACCAGCAGAGGACACTCCTACGAGCAGTACTTC. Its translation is CATSRGHSYEQYF.

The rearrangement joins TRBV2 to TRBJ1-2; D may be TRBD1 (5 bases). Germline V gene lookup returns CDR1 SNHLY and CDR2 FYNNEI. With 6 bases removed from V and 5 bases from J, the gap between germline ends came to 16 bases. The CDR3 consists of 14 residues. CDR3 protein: CASRALGGPYGYTF. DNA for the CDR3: TGTGCCAGCAGGGCCCTGGGGGGTCCTTATGGCTACACCTTC.

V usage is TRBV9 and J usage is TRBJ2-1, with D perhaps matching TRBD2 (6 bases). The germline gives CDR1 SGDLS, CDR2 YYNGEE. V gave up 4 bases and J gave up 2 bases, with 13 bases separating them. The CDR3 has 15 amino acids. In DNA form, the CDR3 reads TGTGCCAGCAGCCTACTAGCTGTACCCTACAATGAGCAGTTCTTC. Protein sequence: CASSLLAVPYNEQFF.

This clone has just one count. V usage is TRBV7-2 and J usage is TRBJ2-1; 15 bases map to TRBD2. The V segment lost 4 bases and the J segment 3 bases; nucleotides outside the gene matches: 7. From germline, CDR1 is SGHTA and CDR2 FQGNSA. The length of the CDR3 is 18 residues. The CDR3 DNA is TGTGCCAGCAGCTCCCAAAGGACTAGCGGGGGGGGCTACAATGAGCAGTTCTTC. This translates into CASSSQRTSGGGYNEQFF.

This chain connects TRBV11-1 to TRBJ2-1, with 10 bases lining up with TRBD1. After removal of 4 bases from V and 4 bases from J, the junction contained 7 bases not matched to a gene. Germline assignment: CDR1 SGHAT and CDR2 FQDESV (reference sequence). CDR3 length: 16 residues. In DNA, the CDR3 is TGTGCCAGCAGCTCGGGCCCGGGACAGGGGTACAATGAGCAGTTCTTC. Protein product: CASSSGPGQGYNEQFF.

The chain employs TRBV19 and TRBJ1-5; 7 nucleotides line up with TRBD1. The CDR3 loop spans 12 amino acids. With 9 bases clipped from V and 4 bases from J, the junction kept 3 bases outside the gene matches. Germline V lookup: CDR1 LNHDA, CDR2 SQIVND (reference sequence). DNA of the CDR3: TGTGCCAGCAAGACAGGGAATCAGCCCCAGCATTTT. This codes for CASKTGNQPQHF.

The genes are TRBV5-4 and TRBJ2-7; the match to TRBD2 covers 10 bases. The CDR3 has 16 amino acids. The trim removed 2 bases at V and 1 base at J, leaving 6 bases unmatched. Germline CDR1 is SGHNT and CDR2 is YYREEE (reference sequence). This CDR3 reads CASSLPAGGDSYEQYF. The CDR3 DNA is TGTGCCAGCAGCTTACCAGCGGGAGGGGATTCCTACGAGCAGTACTTC.

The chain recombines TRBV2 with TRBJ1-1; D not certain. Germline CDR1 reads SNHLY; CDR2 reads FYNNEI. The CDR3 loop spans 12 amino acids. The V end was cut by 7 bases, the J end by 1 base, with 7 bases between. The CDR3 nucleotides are TGTGCCAGCATTTATTGGAACACTGAAGCTTTCTTT. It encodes CASIYWNTEAFF.

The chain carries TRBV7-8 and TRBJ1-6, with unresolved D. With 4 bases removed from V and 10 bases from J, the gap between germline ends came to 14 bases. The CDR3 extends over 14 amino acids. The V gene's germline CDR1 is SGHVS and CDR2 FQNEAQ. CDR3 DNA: TGTGCCAGCAGCTGGACTTGGGTGGACTCACCCCTCCACTTT. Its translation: CASSWTWVDSPLHF.

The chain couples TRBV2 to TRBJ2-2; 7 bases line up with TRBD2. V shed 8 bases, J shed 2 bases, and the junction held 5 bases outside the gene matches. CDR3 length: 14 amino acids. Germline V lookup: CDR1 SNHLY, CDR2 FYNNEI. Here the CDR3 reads CASVPSGNTGELFF. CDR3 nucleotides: TGTGCCAGCGTTCCTAGCGGTAACACCGGGGAGCTGTTTTTT.

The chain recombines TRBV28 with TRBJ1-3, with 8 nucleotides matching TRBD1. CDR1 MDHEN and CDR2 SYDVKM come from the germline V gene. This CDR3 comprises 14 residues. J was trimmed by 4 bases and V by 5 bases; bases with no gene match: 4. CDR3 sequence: CASSTHRGGNTIYF. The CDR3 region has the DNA TGTGCCAGCAGTACCCACAGGGGGGGAAACACCATATATTTT.

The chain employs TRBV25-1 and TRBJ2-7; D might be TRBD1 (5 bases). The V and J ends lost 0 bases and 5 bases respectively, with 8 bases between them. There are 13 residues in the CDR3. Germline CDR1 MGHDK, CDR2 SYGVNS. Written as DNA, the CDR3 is TGTGCCAGCAGTGAATACAGGGTCAACGAGCAGTACTTC. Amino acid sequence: CASSEYRVNEQYF.

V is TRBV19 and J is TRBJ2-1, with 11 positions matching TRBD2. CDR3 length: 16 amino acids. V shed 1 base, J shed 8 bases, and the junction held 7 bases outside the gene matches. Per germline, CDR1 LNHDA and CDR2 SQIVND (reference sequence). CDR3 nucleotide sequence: TGTGCCAGTAGTATAGGGCTAGCGGGGGGAAGTGATGAGCAGTTCTTC. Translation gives CASSIGLAGGSDEQFF.

The DNA for the CDR3 is TGCGCCAGCAGTCAAATCGGGCAGGGGAGGAACACTGAAGCTTTCTTT. This translates into CASSQIGQGRNTEAFF. This sequence joins TRBV23-1 and TRBJ1-1; D possibly corresponds to TRBD1 (6 bases). TRBV23-1 is classed as an ORF, of uncertain function. V was pared by 2 bases and J by 1 base, with 14 bases between. CDR3 length: 16 residues.

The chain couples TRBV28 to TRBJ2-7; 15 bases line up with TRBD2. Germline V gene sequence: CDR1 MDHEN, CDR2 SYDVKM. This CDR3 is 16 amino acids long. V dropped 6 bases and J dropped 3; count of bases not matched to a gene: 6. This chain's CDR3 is CASSPGLAGGFYEQYF. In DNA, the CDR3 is TGTGCCAGCAGCCCAGGACTAGCGGGAGGGTTCTACGAGCAGTACTTC. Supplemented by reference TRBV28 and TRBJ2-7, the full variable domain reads DVKVTQSSRYLVKRTGEKVFLECVQDMDHENMFWYRQDPGLGLRLIYFSYDVKMKEKGDIPEGYSVSREKKERFSLILESASTNQTSMYLCASSPGLAGGFYEQYFGPGTRLTVT.

Here the CDR3 reads CASSQLVTSGGFKETQYF. The DNA for the CDR3 is TGCGCCAGCAGCCAATTAGTGACCAGCGGGGGGTTCAAAGAGACCCAGTACTTC. The V call is TRBV4-1, the J call TRBJ2-5; 9 nucleotides align to TRBD2. The CDR3 length is 18 residues. The J segment lost 3 bases and the V segment lost 2 bases, leaving 13 bases of the junction unmatched. Germline loops: CDR1 MGHRA, CDR2 YSYEKL.

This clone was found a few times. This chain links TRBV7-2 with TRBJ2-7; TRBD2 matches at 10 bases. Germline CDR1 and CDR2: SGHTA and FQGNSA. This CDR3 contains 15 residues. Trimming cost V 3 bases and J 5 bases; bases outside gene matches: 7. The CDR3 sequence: CASSFQAGGGHEQYF. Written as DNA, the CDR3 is TGTGCCAGCAGCTTCCAAGCGGGAGGGGGCCACGAGCAGTACTTC.